The TCR beta chain under discussion was sequenced for a study of blood T cell repertoires in COVID-19. Trimming took off 0 bases at V and 3 bases at J, with 11 bases between the two ends. The CDR3 is 15 residues long. The germline V gene has CDR1 SGDLS and CDR2 YYNGEE. This clone has a single count. TCRdb keeps only in-frame clones here, not all; method: immunoSEQ multiplex PCR. The sample holds 150,000 to 200,000 clones, around 85% seen once. Seattle cases were enrolled at active infection and followed longitudinally. The specimen was peripheral blood. The J gene is TRBJ2-3, the V gene TRBV9; a weak D match, TRBD2 (5 bases). The TCR comes from a woman in her sixties with COVID-19, enrolled during active disease. Here the CDR3 DNA reads TGTGCCAGCAGCGTAGTGGGAGTACAGACAGATACGCAGTATTTT. Protein product: CASSVVGVQTDTQYF.